This note documents a single TCR beta chain sequence. The specificity of this receptor is unknown. Base qualities are missing; no much larger clone stands one base away. Whole blood was collected in K2EDTA tubes by collaborating institutions according to the institutions' own protocols. For TCRbeta analysis, collaborators shipped samples as frozen whole blood, isolated PBMCs, or DNA extracted from either of those sample types. This sample stems from a study of blood T cell repertoires in COVID-19 (dated by TCRdb to 2020 to 2021). Background on the whole study: Samples from collaborators originated in the United States, Italy and Spain and spanned both the acute and convalescent phases of COVID-19. The samples were drawn from the first 160 participants of the ongoing ImmuneRACE study and from some 1,300 subjects provided by 6 global collaborators. The sample metadata nearly always contained a de-identified subject ID, COVID-19 status, age in years and sex. The repertoires were released in a freely available public database meant as a resource for research on the immune response to SARS-CoV-2. Where available, HLA class I and class II types were obtained from metadata supplied by the sample provider rather than from assay-based typing. The prospective study material was composed of cDNA or gDNA derived from T cells, B-cell-depleted T cells, or PBMCs. Subjects who had been exposed to COVID-19, were actively infected with it, or had recovered from it provided the deeply sampled blood TCRbeta repertoires that made up the dataset. The full study reports these points: The quantity of clinical and demographic metadata differed by source and by participant and was supplied without curation.

The immunoSEQ Assay, a bias-controlled multiplex PCR, was used to amplify TCRbeta CDR3 regions from genomic DNA. Per the original workflow: Nucleated cell counts per sample were estimated from amplification of reference gene primers within the assay. Sequence reads were collapsed and filtered to measure the absolute abundance of every unique TCRbeta CDR3 rearrangement. Productive Simpson clonality was computed per sample as the square root of Simpson's diversity index over productive rearrangements. TCRdb re-hosts the immuneACCESS table, in-frame sequences only. Its copies lack some clones; in the studies checked, an unresolved V gene accounts for under half of them, and the cause for the rest is not known. Clonal size and the V and J genes are those of that table, whereas D and trimming came from the DNA. This sample holds 250,000 to 350,000 clones; roughly 88% were observed only once. 3.5% to 4.5% of the sample belongs to the ten largest clones.

The source of this sequence is a woman aged 45 to 65 with active or convalescent COVID-19. Sequencing input: peripheral blood.

Here the CDR3 is given as CASSIGQSSNQPQHF. The nucleotide sequence is given as TGTGCCAGTAGTATAGGACAGAGCAGCAATCAGCCCCAGCATTTT. The sequence links TRBV19 to TRBJ1-5; tentative D gene TRBD1, with 5 bases matching. According to the germline V gene (reference sequence), CDR1 reads LNHDA and CDR2 reads SQIVND. There are 15 amino acids in the CDR3, from cysteine to phenylalanine inclusive. The sequence is cut down to CDR3 DNA, 45 bases in frame from base 1. V lost 1 base and J lost 1 base; the stretch between them is 8 bases long. The full variable domain, with segments outside the CDR3 supplied by the reference TRBV19 and TRBJ1-5 proteins, appears as DGGITQSPKYLFRKEGQNVTLSCEQNLNHDAMYWYRQDPGQGLRLIYYSQIVNDFQKGDIAEGYSVSREKKESFPLTVTSAQKNPTAFYLCASSIGQSSNQPQHFGDGTRLSIL.